These T cell receptor beta chains were read from a single sample in a study of T cells in Graves' hyperthyroidism and ophthalmopathy. Via MiXCR, TCRdb re-called the multiplex PCR reads, giving one row per CDR3 protein. The sample lists some 350,000 distinct CDR3 sequences; 15% to 17% were seen once. Sequencing used blood. These receptors originate from a woman aged 18-29 years with Graves' hyperthyroidism that later progressed to Graves' ophthalmopathy. Each CDR3 is given with its conserved first and last residue. The D gene is left open where the match is weak. Some rows mark clone size as missing; the rest say once, few, many or name a class of expanded clone.

clone size | J gene | V gene | D gene | CDR3 DNA | CDR3 protein
many | TRBJ1-1 | TRBV2 | . | TGTGCCAGCGGAAGGGGGGGGAACACTGAAGCTTTCTTT | CASGRGGNTEAFF
few | TRBJ2-3 | TRBV25-1 | . | TGTGCCAGCAGTGAACCGGGGGGCACAGATACGCAGTATTTT | CASSEPGGTDTQYF
many | TRBJ1-2 | TRBV20-1 | TRBD1 | TGCAGTGCTACCGGACAGGGAAGCCCTTATGGCTACACCTTC | CSATGQGSPYGYTF
many | TRBJ2-3 | TRBV29-1 | TRBD2 | TGCAGCGTTGAAGAACGGGGTATTATAGCGGGAGTGGTGACAGATACGCAGTATTTT | CSVEERGIIAGVVTDTQYF
few | TRBJ2-7 | TRBV5-1 | . | TGCGCCAGCAGCTTGGCCAGGCGGGGTTACGAGCAGTACTTC | CASSLARRGYEQYF
. | TRBJ2-1 | TRBV28 | TRBD2 | TGTGCCAGCAGTGTATCGGGACTAGCGGGATACAGCGAGCAGTTCTTC | CASSVSGLAGYSEQFF
. | TRBJ2-7 | TRBV6-1 | . | TGTGCCAGCAGTGAACCCTACGAGCAGCACTTC | CASSEPYEQHF
many | TRBJ2-2 | TRBV11-2 | TRBD1 | TGTGCCAGCAGCTTGGGGACAGGGGATGGCACCGGGGAGCTGTTTTTT | CASSLGTGDGTGELFF
few | TRBJ1-1 | TRBV27 | TRBD1 | TGTGCCGCCGGGACAGCGAACACTGAAGCTTTCTTT | CAAGTANTEAFF
many | TRBJ2-7 | TRBV7-8 | . | TGTGCCAGCAGCTTAGGAGGCCAAACCTACGAGCAGTACTTC | CASSLGGQTYEQYF
many | TRBJ2-3 | TRBV7-8 | TRBD1 | TGTGCCAGCAGGGACGAAGGGCAGGGGGCTTGGAGGTATACGCAGTATTTT | CASRDEGQGAWRYTQYF
. | TRBJ2-1 | TRBV6-1 | . | TGTGCCAGCAGTCCCGGACCGAATGGGCAGTTCTTC | CASSPGPNGQFF
. | TRBJ2-7 | TRBV28 | TRBD1 | TGTGCCAGCAGTGGGGACAGAGAGTACGAGCAGTACTTC | CASSGDREYEQYF
few | TRBJ2-3 | TRBV4-2 | TRBD2 | TGTGCCAGCAGCCAAGAGAAGGCGGGAGGGGGCGCAGATACGCAGTATTTT | CASSQEKAGGGADTQYF
. | TRBJ2-1 | TRBV11-3 | . | TGTGCCAGCAGCGGCCGGACAGAGAGCTCCTACAATGAGCAGTTCTTC | CASSGRTESSYNEQFF
. | TRBJ2-7 | TRBV4-2 | . | TGTGCCAGCAGTCCCCCAGAAGTCTACGAGCAGTACTTC | CASSPPEVYEQYF
many | TRBJ1-1 | TRBV28 | TRBD1 | TGTGCCAGCAGTTTATGGTATGGGCAGGGGGCGCGGGAAACTGAAGCTTTCTTT | CASSLWYGQGARETEAFF
. | TRBJ1-5 | TRBV4-1 | . | TGCGCCAGCAGCCAACTACCACAGGCGTATAGCAATCAGCCCCAGCATTTT | CASSQLPQAYSNQPQHF
many | TRBJ1-3 | TRBV28 | . | TGTGCCAGCAGTTCTCCGGGTCGTACCTCTGGAAACACCATATATTTT | CASSSPGRTSGNTIYF
few | TRBJ2-7 | TRBV27 | TRBD2 | TGTGCCAGCAGGGCGGGAGCTGACTCCTACGAGCAGTACTTC | CASRAGADSYEQYF
. | TRBJ1-1 | TRBV6-5 | . | TGTGCCAGCAGTTCAGTACCGGGACAGAACACTGAAGCTTTCTTT | CASSSVPGQNTEAFF
. | TRBJ2-7 | TRBV5-1 | . | TGCGCCAGCAGCTCAATTTGGGACTCCTACGAGCAGTACTTC | CASSSIWDSYEQYF
many | TRBJ2-5 | TRBV4-1 | TRBD1 | TGCGCCAGCAGCCAAATGGGACCGGGACAGCAAGAGACCCAGTACTTC | CASSQMGPGQQETQYF
many | TRBJ2-7 | TRBV7-8 | . | TGTGCCAGCAGCTTAGCGCTAAGGGAGGAGAGACCCTCCTACGAGCAGTACTTC | CASSLALREERPSYEQYF
many | TRBJ2-1 | TRBV2 | . | TGTGCCAGCAGTGACAGCTTTTGGGGGTTCTTC | CASSDSFWGFF
. | TRBJ2-3 | TRBV9 | . | TGTGCCATCCCCGGGACTCCACAAATGAAGGGAGCGGCAGATACGCAGTATTTT | CAIPGTPQMKGAADTQYF
. | TRBJ2-1 | TRBV6-4 | TRBD2 | TGTGCCAGCAGTGACTCGAGTAGCGGGAGGTTAAATGAGCAGTTCTTC | CASSDSSSGRLNEQFF
. | TRBJ1-4 | TRBV7-2 | . | TGTGCCAGCAGCTTAGGAATTCGGACGGAGAAAAATGCAACTAATGAAAAACTGTTTTTT | CASSLGIRTEKNATNEKLFF
. | TRBJ1-3 | TRBV5-4 | . | TGTGCCAGCAGCTTGTTAATGGGTAATAAGGGGATCTCTGGAAACACCATATATTTT | CASSLLMGNKGISGNTIYF
. | TRBJ1-5 | TRBV19 | TRBD1 | TGTGCCAGTAGTGTCGGACAGGGAAAGGGTCAGCCCCAGCATTTT | CASSVGQGKGQPQHF
many | TRBJ2-3 | TRBV27 | . | TGTGCCAGCAGTATAGAGCCTAGCACAGATACGCAGTATTTT | CASSIEPSTDTQYF
. | TRBJ2-2 | TRBV4-3 | TRBD1 | TGCGCCAGCAGCCAAGATGGGACAGGGGCCGGGGAGCTGTTTTTT | CASSQDGTGAGELFF
few | TRBJ2-1 | TRBV7-7 | . | TGTGCTAGCAGCCCTTCCGAGGACCACAATGAGCAGTTCTTC | CASSPSEDHNEQFF
few | TRBJ1-6 | TRBV6-1 | . | TGTGCCAGCAGTGAAGTCCAGGGAAATTCACCCCTCCACTTT | CASSEVQGNSPLHF
many | TRBJ2-5 | TRBV20-1 | . | TGCAGTGCTTCTACAGAGACCCAGTACTTC | CSASTETQYF
. | TRBJ1-4 | TRBV20-1 | TRBD1 | TGCAGTGCTGAAAACAGGGGTGAAAAACTGTTTTTT | CSAENRGEKLFF
. | TRBJ1-5 | TRBV4-1 | . | TGCGCCAGCAGCCAAAAGGGTAGTTATAGCAATCAGCCCCAGCATTTT | CASSQKGSYSNQPQHF
many | TRBJ2-2 | TRBV7-2 | TRBD2 | TGTGCCAGCAGCTTAGTTGGCGGGAGTGGCACCGGGGAGCTGTTTTTT | CASSLVGGSGTGELFF
many | TRBJ2-5 | TRBV6-1 | . | TGTGCCAGCCGATTAGCTAGGAGCGCGTACCAAGAGACCCAGTACTTC | CASRLARSAYQETQYF
many | TRBJ2-7 | TRBV27 | . | TGTGCCAGCAGTTTATCTGGTCAGGGGGGGGGGTACGAGCAGTACTTC | CASSLSGQGGGYEQYF
many | TRBJ1-4 | TRBV7-9 | . | TGTGCCAGCAGCTCCACAGGGATGACTAATGAAAAACTGTTTTTT | CASSSTGMTNEKLFF
few | TRBJ2-3 | TRBV15 | TRBD2 | TGTGCCACCAGCAGGGACCTCGGACTAGCCCGAGTCGTGGATACGCAGTATTTT | CATSRDLGLARVVDTQYF
many | TRBJ2-7 | TRBV6-1 | . | TGTGCCAGCAGTGAAGTGGTAACATTGGGTCCCTACGAGCAGTACTTC | CASSEVVTLGPYEQYF
many | TRBJ2-5 | TRBV20-1 | TRBD1 | TGCAGTGCTAGAGAGGGACAGGGGGAGTACTTC | CSAREGQGEYF
few | TRBJ2-1 | TRBV6-5 | TRBD1 | TGTGCCAGCAGTTACCAGGGGGTCTCCTACAATGAGCAGTTCTTC | CASSYQGVSYNEQFF
many | TRBJ2-3 | TRBV27 | TRBD2 | TGTGCCAGCAGGCAGGGGACTAGCGGGAGTACGGATACGCAGTATTTT | CASRQGTSGSTDTQYF
few | TRBJ1-2 | TRBV5-6 | . | TGTGCCAGCAGTAAAGTAGGGGGTCGCGACGCTCGAGACTATGGCTACACCTTC | CASSKVGGRDARDYGYTF
many | TRBJ2-7 | TRBV5-1 | TRBD2 | TGCGCCAGCAGCTTGGTGGGACTAGCAGTAGGCGAGCAGTACTTC | CASSLVGLAVGEQYF
many | TRBJ1-2 | TRBV20-1 | TRBD1 | TGCAGTGCTAGTAGACAGGGAGCGGACACCTTC | CSASRQGADTF
once | TRBJ2-6 | TRBV9 | . | TGTGCCAGCAGCGTAGCTTTTACATCAGGCAACGTCCTGACTTTC | CASSVAFTSGNVLTF
many | TRBJ2-3 | TRBV6-5 | TRBD1 | TGTGCCAGCAGTTACCTCGGGACAGCCTCTAGCACAGATACGCAGTATTTT | CASSYLGTASSTDTQYF
. | TRBJ2-7 | TRBV9 | TRBD2 | TGTGCCAGCAGCGTAACAGCGGGAAACTACGAGCAGTACTTC | CASSVTAGNYEQYF
many | TRBJ2-5 | TRBV20-1 | TRBD2 | TGCAGTTCTAACCCGGGACTAGCGGGAGAAGAGACCCAGTACTTC | CSSNPGLAGEETQYF
. | TRBJ2-4 | TRBV7-2 | TRBD1 | TGTGCCAGCAGTCCAGGTCGGACAGGGGGAAACATTCAGTACTTC | CASSPGRTGGNIQYF
. | TRBJ1-5 | TRBV10-3 | . | TGTGCCATCAGTGAGTCATACAATCAGCCCCAGCATTTT | CAISESYNQPQHF
. | TRBJ1-5 | TRBV10-3 | TRBD1 | TGTGCCATCAGTGAGGGTGAGACAGGGAGCCTCGGGGCCCAGCATTTT | CAISEGETGSLGAQHF
few | TRBJ1-5 | TRBV20-1 | . | TGCAGTGCTAGAGATCTCGGGGGCGGTCAGCCCCAGCATTTT | CSARDLGGGQPQHF
many | TRBJ2-5 | TRBV6-1 | . | TGTGCCAGCTGCCCCACCTACCGCCGGACAGAAGAGACCCAGTACTTC | CASCPTYRRTEETQYF
. | TRBJ2-7 | TRBV3-1 | . | TGTGCCAGCAGCCGCCCTACTGGCACCGGGACAGAGCAGTACTTC | CASSRPTGTGTEQYF
. | TRBJ2-2 | TRBV6-4 | TRBD2 | TGTGCCAGCAGTCCCACGCGGGAGACCGGGGAGCTGTTTTTT | CASSPTRETGELFF